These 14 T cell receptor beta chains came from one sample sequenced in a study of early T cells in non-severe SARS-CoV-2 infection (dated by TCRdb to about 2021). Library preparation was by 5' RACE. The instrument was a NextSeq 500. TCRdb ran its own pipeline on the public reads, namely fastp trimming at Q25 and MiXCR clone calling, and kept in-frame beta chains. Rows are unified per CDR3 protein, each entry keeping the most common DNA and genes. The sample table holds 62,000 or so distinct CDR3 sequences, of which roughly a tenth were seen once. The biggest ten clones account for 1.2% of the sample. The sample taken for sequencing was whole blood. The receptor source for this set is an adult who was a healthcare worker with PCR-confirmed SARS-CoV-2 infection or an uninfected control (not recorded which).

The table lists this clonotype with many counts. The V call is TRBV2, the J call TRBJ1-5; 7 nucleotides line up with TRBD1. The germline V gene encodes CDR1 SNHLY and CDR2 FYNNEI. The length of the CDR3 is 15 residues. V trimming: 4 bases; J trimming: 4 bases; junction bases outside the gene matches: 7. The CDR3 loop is CASSGQGGDNQPQHF. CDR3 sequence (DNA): TGTGCCAGCAGTGGACAGGGCGGGGATAATCAGCCCCAGCATTTT.

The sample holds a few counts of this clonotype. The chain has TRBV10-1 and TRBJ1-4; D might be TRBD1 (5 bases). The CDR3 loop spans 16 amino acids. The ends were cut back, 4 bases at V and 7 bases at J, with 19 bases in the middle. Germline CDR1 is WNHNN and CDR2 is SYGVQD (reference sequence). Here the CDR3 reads CASSGSAGSRGEKLFF. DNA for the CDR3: TGCGCCAGCAGTGGTTCCGCAGGGAGTCGTGGTGAAAAACTGTTTTTT.

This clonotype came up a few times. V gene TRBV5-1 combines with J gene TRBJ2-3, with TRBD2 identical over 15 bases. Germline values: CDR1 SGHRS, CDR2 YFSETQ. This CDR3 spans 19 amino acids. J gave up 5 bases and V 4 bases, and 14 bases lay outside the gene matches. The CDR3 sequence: CASSLTPGLAGGRGDTQYF. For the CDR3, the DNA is TGCGCCAGCAGCCTAACCCCGGGACTAGCGGGGGGACGCGGAGATACGCAGTATTTT.

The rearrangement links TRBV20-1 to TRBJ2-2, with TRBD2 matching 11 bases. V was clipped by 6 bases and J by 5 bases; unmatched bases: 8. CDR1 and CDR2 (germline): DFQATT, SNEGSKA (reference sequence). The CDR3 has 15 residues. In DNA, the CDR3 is TGCAGTGCCCCCCACTCTAGCGGGGGGACCGGGGAGCTGTTTTTT. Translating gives CSAPHSSGGTGELFF.

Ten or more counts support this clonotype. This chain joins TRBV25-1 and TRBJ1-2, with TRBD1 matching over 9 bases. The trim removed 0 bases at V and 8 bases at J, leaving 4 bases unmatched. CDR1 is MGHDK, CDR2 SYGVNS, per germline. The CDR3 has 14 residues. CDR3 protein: CASSEYRDREGYTF. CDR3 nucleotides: TGTGCCAGCAGTGAATACCGGGACAGGGAGGGCTACACCTTC.

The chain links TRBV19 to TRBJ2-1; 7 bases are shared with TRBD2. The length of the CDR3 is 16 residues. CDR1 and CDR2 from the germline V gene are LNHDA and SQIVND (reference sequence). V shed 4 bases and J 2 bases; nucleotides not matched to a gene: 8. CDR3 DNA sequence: TGTGCCAGTAGTAAAGCGGGGATCGGCACCTACAATGAGCAGTTCTTC. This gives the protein CASSKAGIGTYNEQFF.

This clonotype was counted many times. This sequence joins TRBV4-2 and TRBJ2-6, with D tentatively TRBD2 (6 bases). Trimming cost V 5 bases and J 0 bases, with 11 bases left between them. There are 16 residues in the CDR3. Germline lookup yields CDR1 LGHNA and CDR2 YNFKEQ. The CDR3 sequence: CASSRRESSGANVLTF. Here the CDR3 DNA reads TGTGCCAGCAGCAGACGGGAGTCCTCTGGGGCCAACGTCCTGACTTTC.

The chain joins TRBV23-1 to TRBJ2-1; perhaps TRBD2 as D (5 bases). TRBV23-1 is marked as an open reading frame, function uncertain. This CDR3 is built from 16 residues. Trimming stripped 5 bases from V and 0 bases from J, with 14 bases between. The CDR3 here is CASSGRLPSSYNEQFF. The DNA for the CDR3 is TGCGCCAGCAGTGGACGACTACCGAGCTCCTACAATGAGCAGTTCTTC.

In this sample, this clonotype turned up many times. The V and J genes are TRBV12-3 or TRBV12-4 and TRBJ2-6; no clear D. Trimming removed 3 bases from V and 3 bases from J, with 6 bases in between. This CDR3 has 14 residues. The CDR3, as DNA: TGTGCCAGCAGTTTGGTGGGTGGGGCCAACGTCCTGACTTTC. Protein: CASSLVGGANVLTF.

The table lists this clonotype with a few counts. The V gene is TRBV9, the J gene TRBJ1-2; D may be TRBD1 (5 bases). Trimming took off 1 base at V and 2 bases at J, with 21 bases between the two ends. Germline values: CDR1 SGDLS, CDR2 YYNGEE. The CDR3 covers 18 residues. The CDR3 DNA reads TGTGCCAGCAGCGTAAACGCGGGGCCTCCGGGAGCAAACTATGGCTACACCTTC. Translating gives CASSVNAGPPGANYGYTF. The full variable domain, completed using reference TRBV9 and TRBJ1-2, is DSGVTQTPKHLITATGQRVTLRCSPRSGDLSVYWYQQSLDQGLQFLIQYYNGEERAKGNILERFSAQQFPDLHSELNLSSLELGDSALYFCASSVNAGPPGANYGYTFGSGTRLTVV.

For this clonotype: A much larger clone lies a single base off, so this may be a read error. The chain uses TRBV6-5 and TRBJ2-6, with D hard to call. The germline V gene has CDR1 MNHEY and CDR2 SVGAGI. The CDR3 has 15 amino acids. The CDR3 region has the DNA TGTGCCAGCAGGGAAGACATGCCTGGGGTCAACGTCCTGACTTTC. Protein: CASREDMPGVNVLTF.

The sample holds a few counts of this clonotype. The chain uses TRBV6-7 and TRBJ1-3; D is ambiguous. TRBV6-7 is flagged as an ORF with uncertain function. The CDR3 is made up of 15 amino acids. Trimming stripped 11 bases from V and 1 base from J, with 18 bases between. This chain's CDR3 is CALRRLSTSGNTIYF. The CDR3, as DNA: TGTGCCCTTCGGCGGTTATCCACATCTGGAAACACCATATATTTT.

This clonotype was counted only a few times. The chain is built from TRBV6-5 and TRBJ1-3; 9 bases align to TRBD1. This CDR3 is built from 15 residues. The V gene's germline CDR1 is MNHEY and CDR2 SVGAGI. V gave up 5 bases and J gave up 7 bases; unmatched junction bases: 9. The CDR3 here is CASSRKTGGRNTIYF. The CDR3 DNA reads TGTGCCAGCAGTCGAAAGACAGGGGGTCGGAACACCATATATTTT.

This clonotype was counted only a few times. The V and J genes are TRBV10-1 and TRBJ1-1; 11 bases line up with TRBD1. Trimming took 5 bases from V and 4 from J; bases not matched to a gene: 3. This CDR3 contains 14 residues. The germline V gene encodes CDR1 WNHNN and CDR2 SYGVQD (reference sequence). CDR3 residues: CASSTGTGGTEAFF. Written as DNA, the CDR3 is TGCGCCAGCAGTACCGGGACAGGGGGCACTGAAGCTTTCTTT.